The 14 T cell receptor beta chains given below trace back to one sample, sequenced in a study of blood T cells in healthy people across ages. Together with a sample-barcoded 5' primer, a J-beta primer mix was included in a second PCR lasting roughly 6 to 12 cycles. TCRdb passed the 5' RACE reads through MiXCR, listing each CDR3 protein once. The profile shows some 1,800,000 distinct CDR3 sequences, approximately 39% of them singletons. Sequenced: blood. Receptors were obtained from a human donor in good health.

The chain carries TRBV2 and TRBJ1-5; D remains unclear. The CDR3 has 13 residues. V was shortened by 1 base and J by 6 bases, with 7 bases between the two germline ends. Per germline, CDR1 SNHLY and CDR2 FYNNEI. The chain's CDR3 is CASSEGTGQPQHF. The CDR3 DNA follows: TGTGCCAGCAGTGAAGGGACGGGTCAGCCCCAGCATTTT.

The V gene is TRBV29-1, the J gene TRBJ2-7, with 7 bases fitting TRBD1. Trimming took 0 bases from V and 6 from J; bases not matched to a gene: 8. CDR3 length: 14 amino acids. Per the germline V gene, CDR1 is SQVTM and CDR2 is ANQGSEA. The CDR3 bases are TGCAGCGTTGAAGATCGGCAGGGGGTCACCGAGCAGTACTTC. It specifies CSVEDRQGVTEQYF.

This chain uses TRBV3-1 with TRBJ2-7; TRBD2 aligns across 8 bases. The CDR3 consists of 14 residues. In germline, CDR1 is LGHDT, CDR2 YNNKEL (reference sequence). The V and J ends lost 4 bases and 2 bases, in that order; junction bases with no gene match: 4. This CDR3 is CASSPTSETYEQYF. The CDR3 region has the DNA TGTGCCAGCAGCCCGACTAGCGAAACCTACGAGCAGTACTTC.

V is TRBV6-1 and J is TRBJ2-1, with TRBD2 identical over 10 bases. The CDR3 has 15 amino acids. V gave up 3 bases and J gave up 6 bases; unmatched junction bases: 5. The germline gives CDR1 MNHNS, CDR2 SASEGT. CDR3 coding DNA: TGTGCCAGCAGTGAGGGACTAGCGAGGTTCAATGAGCAGTTCTTC. The encoded protein is CASSEGLARFNEQFF.

There are a few counts of this clonotype. The chain uses TRBV10-3 and TRBJ1-6; TRBD1 aligns across 9 bases. The germline gives CDR1 ENHRY, CDR2 SYGVKD. The CDR3 is 15 residues long. Trimming took 4 bases from V and 9 from J; bases not matched to a gene: 7. The CDR3 DNA reads TGTGCCATCAGTGTTGGACAGGGGACCGGTTCACCCCTCCACTTT. Translation gives CAISVGQGTGSPLHF.

This CDR3 reads CASSQGLEGPDYGYTF. The CDR3 nucleotides read TGCGCCAGCAGCCAAGGTTTGGAAGGGCCCGACTATGGCTACACCTTC. The chain recombines TRBV4-3 with TRBJ1-2; D is ambiguous. The V and J ends lost 1 base and 3 bases respectively, with 15 bases between them. This CDR3 region has 16 residues. Germline V gives CDR1 LGHNA, CDR2 YSLEER.

The V call is TRBV28, the J call TRBJ2-1, with 9 nucleotides matching TRBD2. This CDR3 is built from 17 residues. J lost 4 bases, V lost 8 bases, and 15 bases had no gene match. Germline V gives CDR1 MDHEN, CDR2 SYDVKM. The CDR3 nucleotides read TGTGCCAGCGGTCCCCGGGCAATAGCGGGGGATTACAATGAGCAGTTCTTC. This gives the protein CASGPRAIAGDYNEQFF.

The chain uses TRBV9 and TRBJ1-1; tentative D call: TRBD1 (6 bases). The CDR3 loop spans 15 amino acids. Per germline, CDR1 SGDLS and CDR2 YYNGEE. Trimming shortened V by 3 bases and J by 4 bases, and 16 bases separated the two germline ends. This CDR3 is CASSADLRGPTEAFF. CDR3 nucleotides: TGTGCCAGCAGCGCCGACCTCAGGGGCCCCACTGAAGCTTTCTTT.

In its sample, this clonotype was seen a few times. The chain combines TRBV7-2 with TRBJ2-5, with D uncertain. The germline gives CDR1 SGHTA, CDR2 FQGNSA. Trimming took off 6 bases at V and 0 bases at J, with 11 bases between the two ends. The CDR3 totals 14 residues. In nucleotides, the CDR3 is TGTGCCAGCAGTCGAACGCCCCACCAAGAGACCCAGTACTTC. It codes for CASSRTPHQETQYF. Full variable domain (missing parts from reference TRBV7-2 and TRBJ2-5): GAGVSQSPSNKVTEKGKDVELRCDPISGHTALYWYRQSLGQGLEFLIYFQGNSAPDKSGLPSDRFSAERTGGSVSTLTIQRTQQEDSAVYLCASSRTPHQETQYFGPGTRLLVL.

This chain uses TRBV7-2 with TRBJ2-3; D perhaps matches TRBD2 (5 bases). V was trimmed by 1 base and J by 2 bases, leaving 16 bases between them. CDR3 length: 17 amino acids. CDR1 is SGHTA and CDR2 is FQGNSA in the germline V gene. In DNA form, the CDR3 reads TGTGCCAGCAGCTTAGTCGGTACCCCTAGCCTCACAGATACGCAGTATTTT. Translating it yields CASSLVGTPSLTDTQYF.

This rearrangement joins TRBV29-1 to TRBJ2-7, with 9 nucleotides matching TRBD2. Trimming cost V 5 bases and J 1 base; bases outside gene matches: 9. The CDR3 has 15 residues. Germline V gene sequence: CDR1 SQVTM, CDR2 ANQGSEA. The CDR3 DNA is TGCAGCGTTCGGGGAGAGCGGGGGGAGTCCTACGAGCAGTACTTC. Translated, it gives CSVRGERGESYEQYF.

This clonotype came up once. This sequence joins TRBV29-1 and TRBJ2-1, with D unresolved. Germline CDR1 and CDR2: SQVTM and ANQGSEA. The CDR3 covers 14 residues. Between the trimmed V and J ends, which lost 4 bases and 9 bases, there was a span of 19 bases. CDR3 DNA sequence: TGCAGCGTTGCGAGTGACCTGGGGTCCAGTGAGCAGTTCTTC. Translating gives CSVASDLGSSEQFF.

This clonotype was detected a few times. The J gene is TRBJ2-7, the V gene TRBV4-3; TRBD2 matches 9 bases. The DNA end is a closer match to TRBJ2-5, so the J assignment may be wrong. The CDR3 has 16 residues. Looked up from germline, CDR1 is LGHNA and CDR2 is YSLEER. CDR3 protein: CASSQDLRGGSETQYF. The CDR3 DNA sequence: TGCGCCAGCAGCCAAGATTTGCGGGGGGGCTCAGAGACCCAGTACTTC.

This clonotype was seen a handful of times. This sequence joins TRBV12-5 and TRBJ2-4; no reliable D call. V shed 6 bases and J shed 2 bases, with 14 bases lying between them. This CDR3 is built from 15 residues. Germline CDR1 and CDR2: LGHNT and FRNRAP. CDR3: CASGPDRIPKNIQYF. The CDR3 bases are TGTGCTAGTGGCCCTGACCGCATTCCCAAAAACATTCAGTACTTC.